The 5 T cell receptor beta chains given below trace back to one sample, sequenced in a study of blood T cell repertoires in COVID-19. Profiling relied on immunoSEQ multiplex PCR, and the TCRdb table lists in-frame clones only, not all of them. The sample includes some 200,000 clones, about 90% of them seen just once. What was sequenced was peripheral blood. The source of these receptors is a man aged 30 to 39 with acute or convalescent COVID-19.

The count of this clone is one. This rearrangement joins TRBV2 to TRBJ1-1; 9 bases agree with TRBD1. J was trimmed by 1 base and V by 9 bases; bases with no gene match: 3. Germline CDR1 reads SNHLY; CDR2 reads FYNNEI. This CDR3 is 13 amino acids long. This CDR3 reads CASRDRENTEAFF. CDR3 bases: TGTGCCAGTCGGGACAGGGAGAACACTGAAGCTTTCTTT.

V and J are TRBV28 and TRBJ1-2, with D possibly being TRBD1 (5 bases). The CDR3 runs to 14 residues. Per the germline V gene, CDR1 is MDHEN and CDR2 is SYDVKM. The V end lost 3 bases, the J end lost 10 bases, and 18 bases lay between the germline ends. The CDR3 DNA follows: TGTGCCAGCAGTTTGATGCCATTGACAGTCACCTACACCTTC. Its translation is CASSLMPLTVTYTF.

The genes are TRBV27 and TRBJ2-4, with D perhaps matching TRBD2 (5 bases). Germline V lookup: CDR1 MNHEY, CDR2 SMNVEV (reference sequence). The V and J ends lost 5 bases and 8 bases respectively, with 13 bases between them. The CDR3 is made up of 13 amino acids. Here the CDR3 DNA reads TGTGCCAGCAGTCCACTAGAGGGAGACATTCAGTACTTC. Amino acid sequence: CASSPLEGDIQYF.

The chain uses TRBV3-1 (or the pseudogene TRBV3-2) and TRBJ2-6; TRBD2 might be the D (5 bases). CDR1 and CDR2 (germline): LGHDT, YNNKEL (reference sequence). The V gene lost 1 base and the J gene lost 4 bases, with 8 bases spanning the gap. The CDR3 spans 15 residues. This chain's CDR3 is CASSQGRAGANVLTF. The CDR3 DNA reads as TGTGCCAGCAGCCAAGGGCGGGCCGGGGCCAACGTCCTGACTTTC.

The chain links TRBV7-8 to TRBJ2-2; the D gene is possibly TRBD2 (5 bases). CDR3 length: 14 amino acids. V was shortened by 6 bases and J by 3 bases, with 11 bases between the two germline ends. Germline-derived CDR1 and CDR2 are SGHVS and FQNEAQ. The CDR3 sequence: CASSRDYYTGELFF. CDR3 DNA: TGTGCCAGCAGTCGCGACTACTACACCGGGGAGCTGTTTTTT.